Sequencing of this T cell receptor (beta chain) was carried out in a study of CD8+CD57+ T cells in acquired aplastic anemia. It was patients with CD8+CD57+ cell expansion by flow cytometry who were chosen for sequencing. The CDR3 spans 14 residues. Trimming removed 6 bases at V and 4 bases at J, with 14 bases between. CDR1 and CDR2 (germline): LNHDA, SQIVND (reference sequence). Genomic DNA served as template for TCR beta VDJ and CDR3 profiling. TCRdb used MiXCR to reprocess the reads, holding one entry per CDR3 protein. This table holds around 130,000 distinct CDR3 sequences, roughly 55% found once. The sample comprised sorted CD4+, CD8+, or CD8+CD57+ T cells (not recorded which) from PBMCs. The origin of this receptor is a human donor with aplastic anemia. This chain links TRBV19 with TRBJ2-3; either TRBD1 or TRBD2 may fit D (6 bases each). In nucleotides, the CDR3 is TGTGCCAGTAGCCTCGGGGGCTACGCAGATACGCAGTATTTT. Residues: CASSLGGYADTQYF. Using reference TRBV19 and TRBJ2-3 for the parts outside the CDR3, the full variable domain is DGGITQSPKYLFRKEGQNVTLSCEQNLNHDAMYWYRQDPGQGLRLIYYSQIVNDFQKGDIAEGYSVSREKKESFPLTVTSAQKNPTAFYLCASSLGGYADTQYFGPGTRLTVL.